These 14 T cell receptor beta chains originate from one sample sequenced in a study of Graves' ophthalmopathy and Graves' hyperthyroidism (dated by TCRdb to between 2017 and 2018). The sequencing machine was an Illumina HiSeq 2000. For repertoire sequencing, TCR beta CDR3 regions were amplified from RNA transcripts. A first-round RT-PCR used HTBI primers with the Qiagen OneStep RT-PCR kit, followed by a second-round multiplex PCR, size selection and purification. The public reads were run again by TCRdb, first through fastp at Q25 and then through MiXCR, and only productive beta chains were kept. Identical CDR3 protein sequences are pooled into one entry, listed with their most common genes and DNA. This sample has 620,000 or so distinct CDR3 sequences in its table, and 20% to 25% of those were observed once. Clones ranked in the top ten supply approximately 7% of the sample. The sequenced sample consisted of peripheral blood. The receptors were gathered from a woman aged 18-29 years with stable Graves' hyperthyroidism. Some clones in this sample may be carry-over from other donors' samples. Donor details come from another sample of the same person, matched by shared clones.

Many counts were recorded for this clonotype. The V gene is TRBV5-1, the J gene TRBJ1-1; D is possibly TRBD1 (5 bases). The germline V and J ends were trimmed by 5 bases and 4 bases, with 15 bases remaining between them. The germline gives CDR1 SGHRS, CDR2 YFSETQ. The CDR3 length is 14 residues. CDR3 coding DNA: TGCGCCAGCAGTTTCGGCCGGGGGAGCACTGAAGCTTTCTTT. Its protein is CASSFGRGSTEAFF.

In this sample, this clonotype turned up many times. The V and J genes are TRBV15 and TRBJ1-1; D remains ambiguous. With 0 bases removed from V and 0 bases from J, the gap between germline ends came to 17 bases. Germline V gives CDR1 LNHNV, CDR2 YYDKDF (reference sequence). The CDR3 consists of 18 residues. The chain's CDR3 is CATSRDLGEATMNTEAFF. The CDR3 DNA is TGTGCCACCAGCAGAGATCTCGGGGAGGCTACAATGAACACTGAAGCTTTCTTT.

This clonotype was seen at least ten times. CDR3 sequence: CSATPLTQHF. CDR3 coding DNA: TGCAGTGCTACCCCCTTAACCCAGCATTTT. This rearrangement joins TRBV20-1 to TRBJ1-5; no firm D call. V was cut by 4 bases and J by 11 bases, with 9 bases left in between. This CDR3 is built from 10 residues. Germline V gene lookup returns CDR1 DFQATT and CDR2 SNEGSKA (reference sequence).

V and J are TRBV27 and TRBJ2-2; no clear D gene. The germline V gene encodes CDR1 MNHEY and CDR2 SMNVEV (reference sequence). V gave up 8 bases and J gave up 2 bases, with 18 bases separating them. CDR3 length: 16 amino acids. The CDR3 coding sequence is TGTGCCAGCCGTTATGCCCGGTTGGCAAACACCGGGGAGCTGTTTTTT. It is translated as CASRYARLANTGELFF.

This sequence joins TRBV11-1 and TRBJ1-5, with unresolved D. The germline gives CDR1 SGHAT, CDR2 FQDESV (reference sequence). Between the trimmed V and J ends, which lost 4 bases and 11 bases, there was a span of 33 bases. The CDR3 extends over 19 amino acids. CDR3 DNA: TGTGCCAGCAGCTCATCTCATTCCAGACCCGGGAGAGTGCCCGGGTCCCAGCATTTT. As protein: CASSSSHSRPGRVPGSQHF.

At least ten counts were recorded for this clonotype. The rearrangement links TRBV6-6 to TRBJ2-7; TRBD2 matches 13 bases. The CDR3 consists of 14 residues. V lost 6 bases and J lost 3; bases outside the gene matches: 2. Looked up from germline, CDR1 is MNHNY and CDR2 is SVGAGI (reference sequence). The CDR3 loop is CASRTSGRFYEQYF. CDR3 DNA: TGTGCCAGCAGGACTAGCGGGAGGTTCTACGAGCAGTACTTC.

This clonotype was found many times. This sequence joins TRBV12-3 or TRBV12-4 and TRBJ2-5; possibly TRBD2 for D (6 bases). CDR3 length: 11 residues. V lost 7 bases and J lost 8, with 11 bases in between. CDR3 region: CASTLRDTQYF. DNA of the CDR3: TGTGCCAGCACTCTGCGGGACACCCAGTACTTC.

The sample holds many counts of this clonotype. The chain links TRBV6-5 to TRBJ1-2; 7 bases line up with TRBD1. Germline trimming cut 7 bases from V and 1 base from J; bases unmatched to any gene: 12. Germline V CDR1 and CDR2: MNHEY, SVGAGI. The CDR3 extends over 16 amino acids. The CDR3: CASTNWRGLRNYGYTF. DNA of the CDR3: TGTGCCAGCACCAATTGGAGGGGGCTGCGTAACTATGGCTACACCTTC.

A few counts support this clonotype. The V gene is TRBV29-1, the J gene TRBJ2-5, with 8 bases aligning to TRBD1. Germline CDR1 and CDR2: SQVTM and ANQGSEA. V trimming: 4 bases; J trimming: 5 bases; junction bases outside the gene matches: 9. This CDR3 region has 14 residues. CDR3 amino acids: CSVAHGQGKETQYF. The CDR3 coding sequence is TGCAGCGTTGCCCACGGACAGGGAAAGGAGACCCAGTACTTC.

This clonotype occurred many times. This chain uses TRBV3-1 with TRBJ2-7; the match to TRBD1 covers 9 bases. The CDR3 loop spans 14 amino acids. The germline V gene encodes CDR1 LGHDT and CDR2 YNNKEL (reference sequence). The junction had 7 bases not matched to a gene; V was cut back by 5 bases and J by 5 bases. The DNA for the CDR3 is TGTGCCAGCAGCAGAGGGACAGGGATGGACGAGCAGTACTTC. Protein sequence: CASSRGTGMDEQYF.

Points on this clonotype: No conserved phenylalanine or tryptophan is present at the end of the CDR3, so a read error is the likely explanation. This chain connects TRBV7-2 to TRBJ1-2; 12 nucleotides match TRBD1. V gave up 6 bases and J gave up 8 bases; unmatched junction bases: 10. Germline V gene sequence: CDR1 SGHTA, CDR2 FQGNSA. The CDR3 is 15 amino acids. CDR3 loop: CASSPSGDRGQGYTV. CDR3 bases: TGTGCCAGCAGTCCCTCCGGGGACAGGGGGCAGGGCTACACCGTC.

This clonotype showed up many times. The chain joins TRBV27 to TRBJ2-7, with D perhaps being TRBD1 or TRBD2 (5 bases each). This CDR3 is 17 amino acids long. Per germline, CDR1 MNHEY and CDR2 SMNVEV (reference sequence). Trimming cost V 5 bases and J 2 bases, with 22 bases left between them. The CDR3 DNA reads TGTGCCAGCAGTGGGGGATGGAGTGAGTATGGGACCTACGAGCAGTACTTC. It codes for CASSGGWSEYGTYEQYF.

This clonotype was observed many times. V usage is TRBV20-1 and J usage is TRBJ1-5; perhaps TRBD1 as D (5 bases). V shed 2 bases and J shed 4 bases, with 9 bases lying between them. Germline V gives CDR1 DFQATT, CDR2 SNEGSKA (reference sequence). The CDR3 consists of 13 residues. CDR3 DNA: TGCAGTGCTAGAATGGACAAAAATCAGCCCCAGCATTTT. Protein sequence: CSARMDKNQPQHF.

This chain uses TRBV6-1 with TRBJ2-2; TRBD1 might be the D (5 bases). The CDR3 runs to 15 residues. With 4 bases removed from V and 0 bases from J, the gap between germline ends came to 9 bases. In germline, CDR1 is MNHNS, CDR2 SASEGT. The CDR3 spells CASSGRVSNTGELFF. The CDR3, as DNA: TGTGCCAGCAGTGGCAGGGTTTCGAACACCGGGGAGCTGTTTTTT.